Listed below are T cell receptor beta chains from one sample, sequenced in a study of Ad26.COV2.S vaccination and SARS-CoV-2 variants. Assay used: immunoSEQ multiplex PCR; TCRdb lists only in-frame clones, some missing. The data contain about 470,000 clones, roughly 87% of them singletons. The source was peripheral blood, collected in a trial of Ad26.COV2.S vaccine versus placebo. The receptors shown here come from a person aged 18-65 years who received the Ad26.COV2.S COVID-19 vaccine or a placebo. Both conserved end residues are part of each CDR3. Each record gives: V gene, D gene, J gene, clone size, CDR3 protein, CDR3 DNA. D genes are given only for firm matches. Size values are once, few and many counts, or a class for expanded clones, and some rows have none.

>TRBV14|-|TRBJ2-1|-
CASSQGSKPYEQFF
TGTGCCAGCAGCCAAGGCTCAAAGCCCTATGAGCAGTTCTTC
>TRBV7-2|TRBD2|TRBJ2-5|-
CASSFFLAGGGETQYF
TGTGCCAGCAGCTTTTTTCTTGCGGGAGGGGGGGAGACCCAGTACTTC
>TRBV15|TRBD1|TRBJ2-3|few
CATSRELGTVTDTQYF
TGTGCCACCAGCAGAGAATTGGGGACAGTCACAGATACGCAGTATTTT
>TRBV11-2|TRBD2|TRBJ2-1|-
CASSPTSGRGYEQFF
TGTGCCAGCAGCCCGACTAGCGGGAGGGGTTATGAGCAGTTCTTC
>TRBV28|TRBD2|TRBJ2-1|-
CASSPSGSQDNEQFF
TGTGCCAGCAGTCCCAGCGGGAGCCAAGACAATGAGCAGTTCTTC
>TRBV9|-|TRBJ1-5|-
CASSVEGSNQPQHF
TGTGCCAGCAGCGTAGAGGGGAGCAATCAGCCCCAGCATTTT
>TRBV5-1|-|TRBJ2-2|once
CASSLAQGPNTGELFF
TGCGCCAGCAGCTTGGCTCAGGGCCCGAACACCGGGGAGCTGTTTTTT
>TRBV27|TRBD2|TRBJ2-7|-
CASSLSAGGTYEQYF
TGTGCCAGCAGTTTAAGCGCGGGAGGGACGTACGAGCAGTACTTC
>TRBV9|-|TRBJ2-6|-
CASSVDSGANVLTF
TGTGCCAGCAGCGTCGACTCTGGGGCCAACGTCCTGACTTTC
>TRBV10-3|TRBD1|TRBJ2-1|-
CAISPDRDNEQFF
TGTGCCATCAGCCCGGACAGGGACAATGAGCAGTTCTTC
>TRBV9|TRBD2|TRBJ2-1|-
CASSVALAGGNEQFF
TGTGCCAGCAGCGTTGCGCTAGCGGGAGGCAATGAGCAGTTCTTC
>TRBV3-1/TRBV3-2|-|TRBJ2-1|-
CASRPAGTSYNEQFF
TGTGCCAGCAGGCCGGCGGGGACCTCCTACAATGAGCAGTTCTTC
>TRBV24-1|-|TRBJ2-2|-
CATSERGYGNTGELFF
TGTGCCACCAGTGAGAGGGGGTACGGGAACACCGGGGAGCTGTTTTTT
>TRBV6-4|TRBD1|TRBJ2-7|-
CASSDSSPPTGDHEQYF
TGTGCCAGCAGTGACTCGTCACCCCCGACAGGGGACCACGAGCAGTACTTC
>TRBV27|-|TRBJ1-1|-
CASSFRSMNTEAFF
TGTGCCAGCAGTTTTCGGTCGATGAACACTGAAGCTTTCTTT
>TRBV18|-|TRBJ1-2|-
CASSTGTLSYGYTF
TGTGCCAGCTCAACCGGGACGCTTAGCTATGGCTACACCTTC
>TRBV4-2|TRBD2|TRBJ2-3|-
CASSPSGPSDTQYF
TGTGCCAGCAGCCCTAGCGGACCATCGGATACGCAGTATTTT
>TRBV19|TRBD2|TRBJ2-7|-
CASSPQSGSFYEQYF
TGTGCCAGTAGTCCCCAGAGCGGGAGTTTCTACGAGCAGTACTTC
>TRBV7-2|-|TRBJ1-1|few
CASSTGRNTEAFF
TGTGCCAGCAGCACGGGCCGGAACACTGAAGCTTTCTTT
>TRBV13|-|TRBJ2-1|-
CASSLSARASEQFF
TGTGCCAGCAGCTTATCGGCCCGGGCTAGTGAGCAGTTCTTC
>TRBV5-1|-|TRBJ1-3|-
CASSLAGVTSGNTIYF
TGCGCCAGCAGCTTGGCAGGAGTAACGTCCGGAAACACCATATATTTT
>TRBV30|TRBD1|TRBJ2-1|-
CAWSFFRDSEQFF
TGTGCCTGGAGTTTCTTCCGGGACAGTGAGCAGTTCTTC
>TRBV25-1|-|TRBJ1-1|-
CASREGWNTEAFF
TGTGCCAGCAGGGAAGGATGGAACACTGAAGCTTTCTTT
>TRBV19|-|TRBJ2-1|-
CASGQPNEQFF
TGTGCCAGCGGGCAGCCCAATGAGCAGTTCTTC
>TRBV29-1|-|TRBJ2-1|-
CSVEDPLPLIFDNEQFF
TGCAGCGTTGAAGATCCACTACCCCTAATCTTCGACAATGAGCAGTTCTTC
>TRBV2|-|TRBJ1-5|-
CASSETTVNQPQHF
TGTGCCAGCAGTGAAACTACAGTCAATCAGCCCCAGCATTTT
>TRBV4-1|-|TRBJ2-1|-
CASSPRLGFSSYNEQFF
TGCGCCAGCAGCCCAAGGCTCGGCTTTAGCTCCTACAATGAGCAGTTCTTC
>TRBV7-9|-|TRBJ2-7|-
CASRGAYEQYF
TGTGCCAGCAGAGGCGCATACGAGCAGTACTTC
>TRBV6-4|TRBD1|TRBJ2-3|-
CASSEGPLDRATDTQYF
TGTGCCAGCAGTGAGGGCCCCCTCGACAGGGCCACAGATACGCAGTATTTT
>TRBV7-9|-|TRBJ1-2|-
CASSLFPDKNYGYTF
TGTGCCAGCAGCTTATTCCCGGACAAAAACTATGGCTACACCTTC
>TRBV2|-|TRBJ2-3|-
CASTGSGTDTQYF
TGTGCCAGCACCGGGAGCGGCACAGATACGCAGTATTTT
>TRBV7-9|TRBD1|TRBJ2-7|-
CASSFAGGRRYEQYF
TGTGCCAGCAGCTTTGCAGGGGGTCGTCGGTACGAGCAGTACTTC
>TRBV4-2|TRBD1|TRBJ2-5|-
CASSPHPRTGLETQYF
TGTGCCAGCAGCCCCCATCCCCGGACAGGTTTAGAGACCCAGTACTTC
>TRBV5-1|-|TRBJ2-2|-
CASSRGTETGELFF
TGCGCCAGCAGCCGCGGGACTGAAACCGGGGAGCTGTTTTTT
>TRBV11-2|-|TRBJ2-2|-
CASTTRGRGTGELFF
TGTGCCAGCACTACTCGGGGGAGAGGGACCGGGGAGCTGTTTTTT
>TRBV5-8|TRBD1|TRBJ2-5|-
CASSSGDRGREETQYF
TGTGCCAGCAGCTCCGGCGACAGGGGGCGGGAAGAGACCCAGTACTTC
>TRBV7-7|TRBD2|TRBJ2-3|-
CASSPSSGRGDTQYF
TGTGCCAGCAGCCCATCTAGCGGGAGAGGAGATACGCAGTATTTT
>TRBV19|TRBD2|TRBJ2-1|-
CASSILAAEYNEQFF
TGTGCCAGTAGTATCCTAGCGGCGGAATACAATGAGCAGTTCTTC
>TRBV3-1/TRBV3-2|TRBD2|TRBJ2-3|-
CASSPSGTRGNTDTQYF
TGTGCCAGCAGCCCGTCCGGGACTAGAGGGAACACAGATACGCAGTATTTT
>TRBV19|TRBD1|TRBJ2-2|-
CASSSRGRGTGNTGELFF
TGTGCCAGTAGTAGCAGGGGGAGAGGGACAGGGAACACCGGGGAGCTGTTTTTT
>TRBV3-1/TRBV3-2|TRBD1|TRBJ1-6|-
CASSQWTGGSNSPLHF
TGTGCCAGCAGCCAGTGGACAGGGGGGAGTAATTCACCCCTCCACTTT
>TRBV5-6|-|TRBJ1-1|-
CASSPQGLNTEAFF
TGTGCCAGCAGCCCCCAGGGCCTGAACACTGAAGCTTTCTTT
>TRBV7-6|-|TRBJ2-2|-
CASSLGARLATGELFF
TGTGCCAGCAGCTTAGGGGCGCGTCTAGCGACCGGGGAGCTGTTTTTT
>TRBV6-1|-|TRBJ2-6|once
CASSEMPSSGANVLTF
TGTGCCAGCAGTGAGATGCCGTCCTCTGGGGCCAACGTCCTGACTTTC
>TRBV28|TRBD1|TRBJ1-5|-
CASSGDRAQPQHF
TGTGCCAGCAGCGGGGACAGGGCTCAGCCCCAGCATTTT
>TRBV6-2/TRBV6-3|-|TRBJ1-1|-
CASSRPSWGPTEAFF
TGTGCCAGCAGTCGCCCCAGTTGGGGACCCACTGAAGCTTTCTTT
>TRBV7-3|-|TRBJ2-5|-
CASSPQGTSQETQYF
TGTGCCAGCAGCCCCCAGGGTACATCCCAAGAGACCCAGTACTTC
>TRBV20-1|TRBD2|TRBJ2-3|-
CSASAAGGRAFTDTQYF
TGCAGTGCTAGTGCAGCGGGAGGACGGGCCTTTACAGATACGCAGTATTTT
>TRBV7-9|TRBD2|TRBJ2-7|-
CASSPNAGLAGAYEQYF
TGTGCCAGCAGCCCCAACGCGGGACTAGCGGGAGCCTACGAGCAGTACTTC
>TRBV30|TRBD2|TRBJ2-1|-
CAWSVLAGAMDEQFF
TGTGCCTGGAGTGTACTAGCGGGAGCCATGGATGAGCAGTTCTTC
>TRBV3-1/TRBV3-2|-|TRBJ2-4|-
CASSQSPEAKNIQYF
TGTGCCAGCAGCCAAAGCCCGGAGGCCAAAAACATTCAGTACTTC
>TRBV30|TRBD1|TRBJ1-5|once
CAWSDRGNQPQHF
TGTGCCTGGAGTGACAGGGGAAATCAGCCCCAGCATTTT
>TRBV5-4|-|TRBJ2-5|once
CASSLESAGSFQETQYF
TGTGCCAGCAGCTTGGAGTCGGCGGGGAGCTTCCAAGAGACCCAGTACTTC